The subject of this entry is one TCR beta chain. Its antigen remains unidentified. Profiled with immunoSEQ multiplex PCR; TCRdb holds only in-frame clones, not every one. There are 99,000 or so clones in the sample; just under 95% occur only once, and around 0.25% lies in the top ten. This specimen comes from a study of OX40 agonist ivuxolimab in advanced cancers. General study findings and limits: Partial responders receiving 0.1-3.0 mg/kg showed among the lowest clonal expansion. Undetermined was the antigen specificity of the expanded peripheral T cells.

This CDR3 has 13 residues. CDR1 SGHDT and CDR2 YYEEEE come from the germline V gene. The V gene lost 1 base and the J gene lost 4 bases, with 8 bases spanning the gap. The chain links TRBV5-6 to TRBJ1-1; no reliable D call. The sample consisted of CD4+ or CD8+ T cells sorted from blood, taken in a trial of the OX40 agonist ivuxolimab. The clonotype was recovered from an adult with an advanced solid tumor such as melanoma, head and neck, liver or kidney cancer. For the CDR3, the DNA is TGTGCCAGCAGCTTGAAACAGAGCACTGAAGCTTTCTTT. Its translation: CASSLKQSTEAFF.